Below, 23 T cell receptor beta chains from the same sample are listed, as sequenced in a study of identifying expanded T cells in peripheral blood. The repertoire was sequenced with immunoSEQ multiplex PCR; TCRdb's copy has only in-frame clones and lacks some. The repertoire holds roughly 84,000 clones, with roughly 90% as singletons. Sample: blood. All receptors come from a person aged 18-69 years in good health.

The CDR3 DNA is TGTGCCAGCTCACCAGTTTTGAATCAATGGGCGGGAGATACGCAGTATTTT. It translates to CASSPVLNQWAGDTQYF. This rearrangement joins TRBV18 to TRBJ2-3, with D perhaps matching TRBD2 (5 bases). CDR3 length equals 17 residues. Deletions cut 2 bases from V and 5 bases from J, with 20 bases between. The germline CDR1 and CDR2 sequences are KGHSH and LQKENI.

Here the CDR3 reads CASSPQSGNTIYF. CDR3 in DNA: TGTGCCAGCAGTCCACAAAGCGGCAACACCATATATTTT. This chain links TRBV6-1 with TRBJ1-3; D unclear. Germline CDR1 MNHNS, CDR2 SASEGT. The CDR3 contains 13 residues. Deletions cut 5 bases from V and 7 bases from J, with 12 bases between.

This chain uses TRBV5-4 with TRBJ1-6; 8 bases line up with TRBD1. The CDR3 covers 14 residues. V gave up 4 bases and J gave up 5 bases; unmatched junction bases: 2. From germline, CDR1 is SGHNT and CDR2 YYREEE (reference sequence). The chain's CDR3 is CASSQGQDNSPLHF. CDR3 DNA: TGTGCCAGCAGCCAGGGACAGGATAATTCACCCCTCCACTTT.

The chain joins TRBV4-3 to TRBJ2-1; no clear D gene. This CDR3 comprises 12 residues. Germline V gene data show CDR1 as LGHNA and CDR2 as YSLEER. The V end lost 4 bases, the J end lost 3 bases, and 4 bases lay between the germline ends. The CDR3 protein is CASSPGYNEQFF. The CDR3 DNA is TGCGCCAGCAGCCCCGGCTACAATGAGCAGTTCTTC.

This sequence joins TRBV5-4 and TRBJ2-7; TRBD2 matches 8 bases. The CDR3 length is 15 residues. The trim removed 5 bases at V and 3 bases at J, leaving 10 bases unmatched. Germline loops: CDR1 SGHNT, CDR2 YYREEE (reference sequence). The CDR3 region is CASRTGAAGVYEQYF. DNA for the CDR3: TGTGCCAGCAGAACGGGGGCAGCGGGAGTCTACGAGCAGTACTTC.

The CDR3 bases are TGTGCCAGCAGTGAACAGGGGCGCGGAGATACGCAGTATTTT. This codes for CASSEQGRGDTQYF. The chain has TRBV6-1 and TRBJ2-3; D is perhaps TRBD1 (6 bases). The CDR3 is made up of 14 amino acids. The V and J ends lost 2 bases and 5 bases respectively, with 11 bases between them. Germline CDR1 and CDR2: MNHNS and SASEGT.

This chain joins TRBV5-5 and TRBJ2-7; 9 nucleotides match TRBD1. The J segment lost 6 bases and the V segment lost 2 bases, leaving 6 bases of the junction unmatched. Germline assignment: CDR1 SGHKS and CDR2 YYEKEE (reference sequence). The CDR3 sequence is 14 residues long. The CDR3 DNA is TGTGCCAGCAGCTTTCCGGGACAGGGTTCCGAGCAGTACTTC. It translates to CASSFPGQGSEQYF.

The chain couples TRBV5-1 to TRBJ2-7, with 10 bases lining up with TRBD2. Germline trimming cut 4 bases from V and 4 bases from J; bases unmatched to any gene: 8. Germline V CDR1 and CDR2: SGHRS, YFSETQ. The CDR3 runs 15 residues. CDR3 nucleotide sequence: TGCGCCAGCAGCCAGGGACTAGCGATCCTATACGAGCAGTACTTC. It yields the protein CASSQGLAILYEQYF.

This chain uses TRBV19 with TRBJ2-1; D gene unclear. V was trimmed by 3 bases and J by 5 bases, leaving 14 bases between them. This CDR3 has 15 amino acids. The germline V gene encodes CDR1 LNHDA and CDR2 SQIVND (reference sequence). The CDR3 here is CASSIIHSQNNEQFF. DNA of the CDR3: TGTGCCAGTAGTATTATACACTCTCAAAACAATGAGCAGTTCTTC.

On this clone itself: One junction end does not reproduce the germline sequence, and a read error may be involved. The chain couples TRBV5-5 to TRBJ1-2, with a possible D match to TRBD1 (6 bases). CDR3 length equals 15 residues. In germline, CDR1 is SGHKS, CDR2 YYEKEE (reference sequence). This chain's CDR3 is CASADRAGANYGYTF. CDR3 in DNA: TGCGCCAGCGCCGATCGGGCAGGGGCTAACTATGGCTACACCTTC.

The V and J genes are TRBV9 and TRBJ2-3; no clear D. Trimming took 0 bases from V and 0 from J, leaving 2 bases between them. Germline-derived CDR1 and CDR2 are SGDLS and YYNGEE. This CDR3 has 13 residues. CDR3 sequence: CASSVASTDTQYF. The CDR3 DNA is TGTGCCAGCAGCGTAGCTAGCACAGATACGCAGTATTTT. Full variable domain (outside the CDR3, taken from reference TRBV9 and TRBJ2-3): DSGVTQTPKHLITATGQRVTLRCSPRSGDLSVYWYQQSLDQGLQFLIQYYNGEERAKGNILERFSAQQFPDLHSELNLSSLELGDSALYFCASSVASTDTQYFGPGTRLTVL.

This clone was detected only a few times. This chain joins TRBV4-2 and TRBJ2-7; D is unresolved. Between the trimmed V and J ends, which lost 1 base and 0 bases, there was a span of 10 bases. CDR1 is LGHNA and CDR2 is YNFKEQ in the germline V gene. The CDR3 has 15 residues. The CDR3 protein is CASSQASSSSYEQYF. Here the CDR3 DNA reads TGTGCCAGCAGCCAAGCTTCCTCGAGCTCCTACGAGCAGTACTTC.

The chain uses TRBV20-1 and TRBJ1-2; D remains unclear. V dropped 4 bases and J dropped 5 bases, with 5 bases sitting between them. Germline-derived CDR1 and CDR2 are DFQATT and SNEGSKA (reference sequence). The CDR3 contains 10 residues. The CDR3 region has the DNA TGCAGTGCTAATGAGTATGGCTACACCTTC. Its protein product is CSANEYGYTF.

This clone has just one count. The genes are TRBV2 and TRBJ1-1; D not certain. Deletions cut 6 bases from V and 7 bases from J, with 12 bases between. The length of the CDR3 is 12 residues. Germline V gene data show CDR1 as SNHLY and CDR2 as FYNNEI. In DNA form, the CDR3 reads TGTGCCAGCAGGTGGTCGGGAGGTGAAGCTTTCTTT. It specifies CASRWSGGEAFF.

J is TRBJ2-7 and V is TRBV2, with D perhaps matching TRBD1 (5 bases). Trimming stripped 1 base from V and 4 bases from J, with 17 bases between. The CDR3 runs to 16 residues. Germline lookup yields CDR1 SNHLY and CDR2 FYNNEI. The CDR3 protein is CASSEGPGAGMYEQYF. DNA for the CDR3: TGTGCCAGCAGTGAAGGCCCAGGAGCAGGGATGTACGAGCAGTACTTC. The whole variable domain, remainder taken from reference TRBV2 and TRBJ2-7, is EPEVTQTPSHQVTQMGQEVILRCVPISNHLYFYWYRQILGQKVEFLVSFYNNEISEKSEIFDDQFSVERPDGSNFTLKIRSTKLEDSAMYFCASSEGPGAGMYEQYFGPGTRLTVT.

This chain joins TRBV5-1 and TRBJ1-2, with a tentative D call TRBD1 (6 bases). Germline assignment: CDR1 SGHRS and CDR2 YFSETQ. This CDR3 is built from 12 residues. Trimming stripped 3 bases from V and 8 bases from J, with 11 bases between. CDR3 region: CASSSQGRGYTF. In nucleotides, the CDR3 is TGCGCCAGCAGCTCACAGGGCCGGGGCTACACCTTC.

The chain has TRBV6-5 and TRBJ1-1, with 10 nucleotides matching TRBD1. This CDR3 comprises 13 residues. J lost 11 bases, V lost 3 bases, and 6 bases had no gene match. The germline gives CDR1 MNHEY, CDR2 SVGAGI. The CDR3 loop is CASSYTGQGSAFF. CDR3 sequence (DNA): TGTGCCAGCAGTTATACGGGACAGGGGTCGGCTTTCTTT.

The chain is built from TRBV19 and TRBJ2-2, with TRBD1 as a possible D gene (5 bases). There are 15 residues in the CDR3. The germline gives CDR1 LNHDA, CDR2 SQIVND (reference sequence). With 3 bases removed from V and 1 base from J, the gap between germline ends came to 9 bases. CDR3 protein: CASSIGQGNTGELFF. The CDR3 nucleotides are TGTGCCAGTAGTATCGGGCAGGGGAACACCGGGGAGCTGTTTTTT.

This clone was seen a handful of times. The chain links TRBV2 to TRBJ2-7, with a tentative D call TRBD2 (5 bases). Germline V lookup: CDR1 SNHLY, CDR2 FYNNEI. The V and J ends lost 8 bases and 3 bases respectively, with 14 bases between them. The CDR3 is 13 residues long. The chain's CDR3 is CASQAEADYEQYF. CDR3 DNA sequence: TGTGCCAGCCAAGCGGAAGCTGACTACGAGCAGTACTTC.

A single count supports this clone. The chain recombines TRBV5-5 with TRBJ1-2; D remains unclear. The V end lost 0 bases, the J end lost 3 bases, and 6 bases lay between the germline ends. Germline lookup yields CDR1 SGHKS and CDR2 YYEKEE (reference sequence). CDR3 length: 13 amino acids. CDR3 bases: TGTGCCAGCAGCTTGGAAGGAGACTATGGCTACACCTTC. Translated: CASSLEGDYGYTF.

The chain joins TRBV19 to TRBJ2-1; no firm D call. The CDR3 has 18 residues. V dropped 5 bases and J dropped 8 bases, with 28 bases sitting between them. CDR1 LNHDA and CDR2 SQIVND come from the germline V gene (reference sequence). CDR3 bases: TGTGCCAGTAGTCCGCGCGAGCTAAACCTTCTAGGACGGGATGAGCAGTTCTTC. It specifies CASSPRELNLLGRDEQFF.

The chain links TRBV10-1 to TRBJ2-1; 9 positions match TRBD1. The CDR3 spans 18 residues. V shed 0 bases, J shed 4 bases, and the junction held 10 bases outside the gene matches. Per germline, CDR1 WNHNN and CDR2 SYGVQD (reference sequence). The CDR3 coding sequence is TGCGCCAGCAGTGAGTCACCCTCCGGGACAGGGATATACAATGAGCAGTTCTTC. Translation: CASSESPSGTGIYNEQFF.

The CDR3 loop reads CASRHRDRAKNIQYF. CDR3 DNA sequence: TGTGCCAGCAGACACCGGGACAGAGCCAAAAACATTCAGTACTTC. The chain recombines TRBV2 with TRBJ2-4, with 7 positions matching TRBD1. The CDR3 contains 15 residues. The trim removed 6 bases at V and 0 bases at J, leaving 5 bases unmatched. Germline-derived CDR1 and CDR2 are SNHLY and FYNNEI.